This is a list of T cell receptor beta chains from one sample in a study of CD8 T cells in ankylosing spondylitis. TCRdb ran MiXCR on the 5' RACE reads and lists one entry per CDR3 protein. The sample lists 340,000 or so distinct CDR3 sequences, roughly 15% occurring once. Sequencing input: blood, either unsorted or a sorted T cell fraction (not recorded which). These receptors were obtained from a male donor with ankylosing spondylitis or in good health (not recorded which). CDR3s include the opening cysteine and the closing phenylalanine or tryptophan. A D gene is named only where the DNA matches it firmly. Rows may omit the clone size; those that give it use once, few, many or a size class.

v_gene: TRBV4-2
d_gene: NA
j_gene: TRBJ2-2
abundance: many
len: 16
CDR3nt: TGTGCCAGCAGCCAAGACAGGGGCGCGAACACCGGGGAGCTGTTTTTT
CDR3aa: CASSQDRGANTGELFF

v_gene: TRBV21-1
d_gene: NA
j_gene: TRBJ2-7
abundance: NA
len: 16
CDR3nt: TGTGCCAGCAGCAAGTCGACAGGGGCTATTCGCTACGAGCAGTACTTC
CDR3aa: CASSKSTGAIRYEQYF

v_gene: TRBV3-1
d_gene: TRBD1
j_gene: TRBJ2-7
abundance: few
len: 13
CDR3nt: TGTGCCAGCAGCGGACAGGGGTCATACGAGCAGTACTTC
CDR3aa: CASSGQGSYEQYF

v_gene: TRBV10-3
d_gene: NA
j_gene: TRBJ1-1
abundance: many
len: 17
CDR3nt: TGTGCCATCAGTGAGGCCGAGGATCGACAATTAAGCCGAGGAGCTTTCTTT
CDR3aa: CAISEAEDRQLSRGAFF

v_gene: TRBV14
d_gene: NA
j_gene: TRBJ2-7
abundance: NA
len: 14
CDR3nt: TGTGCCAGCAGCCAAGAATGGAGGGAACCGGAACAGTACTTC
CDR3aa: CASSQEWREPEQYF

v_gene: TRBV12-5
d_gene: NA
j_gene: TRBJ2-1
abundance: NA
len: 14
CDR3nt: TGTGCTAGTGCTTTGGGGGATTCCTACAATGAGCAGTTCTTC
CDR3aa: CASALGDSYNEQFF

v_gene: TRBV18
d_gene: TRBD1
j_gene: TRBJ1-2
abundance: many
len: 18
CDR3nt: TGTGCCAGCTCACCAGTCCAGAGTGGAGGGACAGGGTTAGGAGGCTACACCTTC
CDR3aa: CASSPVQSGGTGLGGYTF

v_gene: TRBV27
d_gene: NA
j_gene: TRBJ2-3
abundance: few
len: 14
CDR3nt: TGTGCCAGCAACAGGATTCCTATGGCAGATACGCAGTATTTT
CDR3aa: CASNRIPMADTQYF

v_gene: TRBV20-1
d_gene: NA
j_gene: TRBJ2-3
abundance: NA
len: 15
CDR3nt: TGCAGTGCCCTCCCGAGCGAGCCTATCACAGATACGCAGTATTTT
CDR3aa: CSALPSEPITDTQYF

v_gene: TRBV5-1
d_gene: NA
j_gene: TRBJ2-7
abundance: many
len: 13
CDR3nt: TGCGCCAGCAGCTTTACAGGAGAGTTCGAGCAGTACTTC
CDR3aa: CASSFTGEFEQYF

v_gene: TRBV12-3/TRBV12-4
d_gene: NA
j_gene: TRBJ1-1
abundance: many
len: 14
CDR3nt: TGTGCCAGCAGTTTAGGGATACAGGGAGCTGAAGCTTTCTTT
CDR3aa: CASSLGIQGAEAFF

v_gene: TRBV12-3/TRBV12-4
d_gene: NA
j_gene: TRBJ2-5
abundance: many
len: 13
CDR3nt: TGTGCCAGCAGTTTTAGGCAGAAAGAGACCCAGTACTTC
CDR3aa: CASSFRQKETQYF

v_gene: TRBV29-1
d_gene: NA
j_gene: TRBJ1-1
abundance: NA
len: 12
CDR3nt: TGCAGCGTTGAACCCGACAGCTCTGAAGCTTTCTTT
CDR3aa: CSVEPDSSEAFF

v_gene: TRBV2
d_gene: TRBD2
j_gene: TRBJ2-7
abundance: many
len: 15
CDR3nt: TGTGCCAGCAGTGTGGGGACTAGCGGGACCCACGAGCAGTACTTC
CDR3aa: CASSVGTSGTHEQYF

v_gene: TRBV5-5
d_gene: NA
j_gene: TRBJ2-3
abundance: few
len: 14
CDR3nt: TGTGCCAGCACCCTGGGGGCAGGCCAAGATACGCAGTATTTT
CDR3aa: CASTLGAGQDTQYF

v_gene: TRBV6-2/TRBV6-3
d_gene: TRBD2
j_gene: TRBJ2-6
abundance: NA
len: 21
CDR3nt: TGTGCCAGCAGGCGACCGGGACTAGCGGGAGAGAGACTCTCTGGGGCCAACGTCCTGACTTTC
CDR3aa: CASRRPGLAGERLSGANVLTF

v_gene: TRBV19
d_gene: NA
j_gene: TRBJ2-7
abundance: NA
len: 15
CDR3nt: TGTGCCAGTACCCCCGGGACTCAACTACTGGACGAGCAGTACTTC
CDR3aa: CASTPGTQLLDEQYF

v_gene: TRBV27
d_gene: NA
j_gene: TRBJ1-5
abundance: NA
len: 15
CDR3nt: TGTGCCAGCAGTTTATCGGCAGGGATAAATCAGCCCCAGCATTTT
CDR3aa: CASSLSAGINQPQHF

v_gene: TRBV3-1
d_gene: NA
j_gene: TRBJ2-5
abundance: NA
len: 15
CDR3nt: TGTGCCAGCAGCCAAGATTGGAGAGCGCAAGAGACCCAGTACTTC
CDR3aa: CASSQDWRAQETQYF

v_gene: TRBV20-1
d_gene: NA
j_gene: TRBJ2-3
abundance: few
len: 12
CDR3nt: TGCAGTGCTCCCGGACCGCGAAATACGCAGTATTTT
CDR3aa: CSAPGPRNTQYF

v_gene: TRBV14
d_gene: NA
j_gene: TRBJ2-3
abundance: NA
len: 16
CDR3nt: TGTGCCAGCAGCCAAGATACGTCAGGGTATGAAGATACGCAGTATTTT
CDR3aa: CASSQDTSGYEDTQYF

v_gene: TRBV29-1
d_gene: NA
j_gene: TRBJ1-5
abundance: NA
len: 13
CDR3nt: TGCAGCGTTGAAGGACAAGGCAATCAGCCCCAGCATTTT
CDR3aa: CSVEGQGNQPQHF

v_gene: TRBV7-9
d_gene: NA
j_gene: TRBJ2-7
abundance: NA
len: 15
CDR3nt: TGTGCCAGCAGCTGGGTAGGGGGAAGCTCCTACGAGCAGTACTTC
CDR3aa: CASSWVGGSSYEQYF

v_gene: TRBV3-1
d_gene: NA
j_gene: TRBJ2-1
abundance: NA
len: 15
CDR3nt: TGTGCCAGCAGCCAAGAAGGGTCTGGCGGCAATGAGCAGTTCTTC
CDR3aa: CASSQEGSGGNEQFF

v_gene: TRBV12-3/TRBV12-4
d_gene: NA
j_gene: TRBJ2-5
abundance: few
len: 13
CDR3nt: TGTGCCAGCAGTCGGACGCCGCGGGAGACCCAGTACTTC
CDR3aa: CASSRTPRETQYF

v_gene: TRBV12-3/TRBV12-4
d_gene: TRBD1
j_gene: TRBJ2-2
abundance: NA
len: 17
CDR3nt: TGTGCCAGCAGTCCCGCCGGACAGGGCCCGCACACCGGGGAGCTGTTTTTT
CDR3aa: CASSPAGQGPHTGELFF

v_gene: TRBV7-2
d_gene: NA
j_gene: TRBJ1-6
abundance: few
len: 15
CDR3nt: TGTGCCAGCAGCTTAGCCCTGGCAGGGAGGGCACCCCTCCACTTT
CDR3aa: CASSLALAGRAPLHF

v_gene: TRBV3-1
d_gene: NA
j_gene: TRBJ1-1
abundance: many
len: 13
CDR3nt: TGTGCCAGCAGCCAAGATTCCCCGAGGAAAGCTTTCTTT
CDR3aa: CASSQDSPRKAFF